Listed here are 9 T cell receptor beta chains from one sample, sequenced in a study of cytomegalovirus exposure and HLA in healthy donors. The PCR ran on 60 Vbeta and 13 Jbeta primers. The repertoire was sequenced with immunoSEQ multiplex PCR; TCRdb's copy has only in-frame clones and lacks some. The profile shows tens of thousands of clones, roughly 79% of them singletons. Sequenced input: PBMCs. These receptors originate from a man aged 50 to 60 in good health and CMV-seronegative.

V is TRBV13 and J is TRBJ1-6; 12 nucleotides line up with TRBD1. With 9 bases clipped from V and 12 bases from J, the junction kept 3 bases outside the gene matches. The CDR3 length is 12 residues. Germline V gene sequence: CDR1 PRHDT, CDR2 FYEKMQ (reference sequence). CDR3 coding DNA: TGTGCCAGTGGGGACAGGGGGCTACCCCTCCACTTT. Protein sequence: CASGDRGLPLHF.

The rearrangement uses TRBV2 and TRBJ2-3, with TRBD1 matching over 12 bases. After removal of 7 bases from V and 3 bases from J, the junction contained 8 bases not matched to a gene. The CDR3 is 16 residues long. From germline, CDR1 is SNHLY and CDR2 FYNNEI. CDR3 region: CASKYRDRGQTDTQYF. The CDR3, as DNA: TGTGCCAGCAAGTATCGGGACAGGGGGCAAACAGATACGCAGTATTTT.

This chain links TRBV25-1 with TRBJ1-1; D uncertain. From germline, CDR1 is MGHDK and CDR2 SYGVNS. V lost 5 bases and J lost 1, with 11 bases in between. The CDR3 contains 14 residues. The CDR3 reads CASSNRDTNTEAFF. The CDR3 nucleotides are TGTGCCAGCAGTAACCGGGATACGAACACTGAAGCTTTCTTT.

The rearrangement links TRBV10-3 to TRBJ2-2; D is perhaps TRBD1 (6 bases). CDR1 is ENHRY, CDR2 SYGVKD, per germline. V was shortened by 4 bases and J by 1 base, with 13 bases between the two germline ends. The CDR3 is 16 residues long. The CDR3 spells CAISALTGRNTGELFF. CDR3 coding DNA: TGTGCCATCAGTGCCTTGACAGGCCGGAACACCGGGGAGCTGTTTTTT.

The rearrangement links TRBV14 to TRBJ2-1, with D possibly TRBD2 on 6 matching bases. CDR1 is SGHDN and CDR2 is FVKESK in the germline V gene. This CDR3 comprises 16 residues. Deletions cut 0 bases from V and 7 bases from J, with 16 bases between. The CDR3 region is CASSQDGVRAGNEQFF. CDR3 nucleotides: TGTGCCAGCAGCCAAGACGGGGTCCGGGCGGGGAATGAGCAGTTCTTC. The whole variable domain, remainder taken from reference TRBV14 and TRBJ2-1, is EAGVTQFPSHSVIEKGQTVTLRCDPISGHDNLYWYRRVMGKEIKFLLHFVKESKQDESGMPNNRFLAERTGGTYSTLKVQPAELEDSGVYFCASSQDGVRAGNEQFFGPGTRLTVL.

On this clone: A read error may produce the germline difference seen at one junction end. The V gene is TRBV7-7, the J gene TRBJ2-5; perhaps D is TRBD1 or TRBD2 (5 bases each). The CDR3 length is 15 residues. CDR1 and CDR2 from the germline V gene are SSHAT and FNYEAQ (reference sequence). In DNA form, the CDR3 reads TGTGCTAGCAGCTTAGGGGAGTCAATAAAAGAGACCCAGTACTTC. Translating gives CASSLGESIKETQYF.

The chain carries TRBV6-5 and TRBJ2-7; TRBD1 agrees at 9 bases. The CDR3 is 15 residues long. The ends lost 4 bases at V and 2 bases at J; junction bases unmatched: 6. Per the germline V gene, CDR1 is MNHEY and CDR2 is SVGAGI. The CDR3 loop reads CASSSSGTGPYEQYF. Written as DNA, the CDR3 is TGTGCCAGCAGTTCTTCCGGGACAGGGCCCTACGAGCAGTACTTC.

About this clone itself: Relative to the germline gene, one junction end is altered; a read error may explain this. The V gene is TRBV7-8, the J gene TRBJ2-1; 8 bases agree with TRBD2. Germline assignment: CDR1 SGHVS and CDR2 FQNEAQ. The CDR3 totals 15 residues. The CDR3 DNA reads as TGTGCCAGCACCTTACTAGCGGCATCCTACAATGAGCAGTTCTTC. Its protein product is CASTLLAASYNEQFF.

This clone was recorded a few times. V usage is TRBV4-1 and J usage is TRBJ2-1; possible D gene TRBD2, 7 bases. This CDR3 is built from 16 residues. The V and J ends lost 0 bases and 7 bases respectively, with 16 bases between them. In germline, CDR1 is MGHRA, CDR2 YSYEKL. CDR3 sequence (DNA): TGCGCCAGCAGCCAAGAACCCCGGGGGGCGGCGAATGAGCAGTTCTTC. Translated, it gives CASSQEPRGAANEQFF.